Listed below are T cell receptor beta chains from one sample, sequenced in a study of CD8 T cells in Susac syndrome. TCRdb used MiXCR to reprocess the immunoSEQ multiplex PCR reads, holding one entry per CDR3 protein. The profile covers approximately 87,000 distinct CDR3 sequences, with 90% to 97% appearing a single time and approximately 0.41% taken by the ten largest. Sequencing used CD8+ T cells from PBMCs. These receptors all stem from a human donor with Susac syndrome. Each CDR3 is given with its conserved first and last residue. Each record gives: clone size, V gene, D gene, J gene, CDR3 DNA, CDR3 protein. D genes are given only for firm matches. Clone sizes are given selectively: once, few, many, or a class where the clone is expanded.

clone_size: medium-sized
v_call: TRBV4-3
d_call: .
j_call: TRBJ1-3
cdr3_nt: TGCGCCAGCAGCCAACGAAACGGGGGGAGGTCTGGAAACACCATATATTTT
cdr3_aa: CASSQRNGGRSGNTIYF

clone_size: .
v_call: TRBV20-1
d_call: TRBD1
j_call: TRBJ1-2
cdr3_nt: TGCAGTGCTAGGGACAGGGACTATGGCTACACCTTC
cdr3_aa: CSARDRDYGYTF

clone_size: .
v_call: TRBV29-1
d_call: TRBD1
j_call: TRBJ1-2
cdr3_nt: TGCAGCACCCGGACAGGGGGGACCGGGCGCTACACCTTC
cdr3_aa: CSTRTGGTGRYTF

clone_size: .
v_call: TRBV4-1
d_call: TRBD2
j_call: TRBJ2-1
cdr3_nt: TGCGCCAGCAGCCAAGAGACTAGCGGGGCGAACGATGAGCAGTTCTTC
cdr3_aa: CASSQETSGANDEQFF

clone_size: .
v_call: TRBV6-5
d_call: .
j_call: TRBJ2-6
cdr3_nt: TGTGCCAGCAGTTACTATTATTCGACGCACTCTGGGGCCAACGTCCTGACTTTC
cdr3_aa: CASSYYYSTHSGANVLTF

clone_size: .
v_call: TRBV29-1
d_call: TRBD2
j_call: TRBJ2-1
cdr3_nt: TGCAGCGCCGCCGGCGGGGGGGGCACTCACAATGAGCAGTTCTTC
cdr3_aa: CSAAGGGGTHNEQFF

clone_size: .
v_call: TRBV7-2
d_call: .
j_call: TRBJ1-1
cdr3_nt: TGTGCCAGCAGCTTTGGGGGAGGCACTGAAGCTTTCTTT
cdr3_aa: CASSFGGGTEAFF

clone_size: .
v_call: TRBV20-1
d_call: TRBD1
j_call: TRBJ2-6
cdr3_nt: TGCAGTGCTAGAGATCCCACAGGGGTCCACTCTGGGGCCAACGTCCTGACTTTC
cdr3_aa: CSARDPTGVHSGANVLTF

clone_size: .
v_call: TRBV6-6
d_call: .
j_call: TRBJ2-7
cdr3_nt: TGTGCCAGCACCCCGGGGAGCTCCCTAGGGGCTTCATACTTC
cdr3_aa: CASTPGSSLGASYF

clone_size: .
v_call: TRBV6-1
d_call: .
j_call: TRBJ1-2
cdr3_nt: TGTGCCAGCACCTCTTCATCCGGCGCCGTAGTCTATGGCTACACCTTC
cdr3_aa: CASTSSSGAVVYGYTF

clone_size: .
v_call: TRBV13
d_call: .
j_call: TRBJ1-1
cdr3_nt: TGTGCCAGCAGCTTAGGACCGGGTACTGAAGCTTTCTTT
cdr3_aa: CASSLGPGTEAFF

clone_size: once
v_call: TRBV11-3
d_call: .
j_call: TRBJ1-1
cdr3_nt: TGTGCCAGCAGCGGCGACATGAACACTGAAGCTTTCTTT
cdr3_aa: CASSGDMNTEAFF

clone_size: .
v_call: TRBV5-6
d_call: TRBD1
j_call: TRBJ1-1
cdr3_nt: TGTGCCAGCAGCACCGGGACAGACGTAAAAGCTTTCTTT
cdr3_aa: CASSTGTDVKAFF

clone_size: .
v_call: TRBV23-1
d_call: .
j_call: TRBJ2-5
cdr3_nt: TGCGCCAGCAGTCAATTACATCCAGAAAGGCAAGAGACCCAGTACTTC
cdr3_aa: CASSQLHPERQETQYF

clone_size: .
v_call: TRBV27
d_call: .
j_call: TRBJ2-7
cdr3_nt: TGTGCCAGCAGTTCAGGGGCAATGGGGGAGCAGTACTTC
cdr3_aa: CASSSGAMGEQYF

clone_size: .
v_call: TRBV30
d_call: .
j_call: TRBJ1-1
cdr3_nt: TGTGCCTGGATCTTAGAGCCCCGAGAAGCTTTCTTT
cdr3_aa: CAWILEPREAFF

clone_size: .
v_call: TRBV29-1
d_call: .
j_call: TRBJ2-2
cdr3_nt: TGCAGCGCGGGCAGGACCGGGGAGCTGTTTTTT
cdr3_aa: CSAGRTGELFF

clone_size: .
v_call: TRBV9
d_call: .
j_call: TRBJ2-3
cdr3_nt: TGTGCCAGCAGCGTAGAGGGGGATACGCAGTATTTT
cdr3_aa: CASSVEGDTQYF

clone_size: .
v_call: TRBV2
d_call: TRBD2
j_call: TRBJ2-3
cdr3_nt: TGTGCCAGCAGTAAAACCGGGACTAGCGGGAGTACAGATACGCAGTATTTT
cdr3_aa: CASSKTGTSGSTDTQYF

clone_size: .
v_call: TRBV7-2
d_call: TRBD1
j_call: TRBJ2-5
cdr3_nt: TGTGCCAGTACAGGGGTTGGAGAGACCCAGTACTTC
cdr3_aa: CASTGVGETQYF

clone_size: once
v_call: TRBV20-1
d_call: .
j_call: TRBJ1-5
cdr3_nt: TGCAGTGCTAGAAAACGGGAGTATAATCAGCCCCAGCATTTT
cdr3_aa: CSARKREYNQPQHF

clone_size: .
v_call: TRBV7-9
d_call: .
j_call: TRBJ1-1
cdr3_nt: TGTGCCAGCAGCCCCTTCGGGCAGTCGGACACTGAAGCTTTCTTT
cdr3_aa: CASSPFGQSDTEAFF

clone_size: .
v_call: TRBV7-3
d_call: .
j_call: TRBJ2-1
cdr3_nt: TGTGCCAGCAGCTTAGTGGGGGCCGGTGAGCAGTTCTTC
cdr3_aa: CASSLVGAGEQFF

clone_size: .
v_call: TRBV27
d_call: TRBD2
j_call: TRBJ2-2
cdr3_nt: TGTGCCAGCAGTTTATCAGCGGGGGGCACCGGGGAGCTGTTTTTT
cdr3_aa: CASSLSAGGTGELFF

clone_size: .
v_call: TRBV30
d_call: TRBD2
j_call: TRBJ2-1
cdr3_nt: TGTGCCTGGATTTTAAAGGGGCTAGCGGAAAAATACAATGAGCAGTTCTTC
cdr3_aa: CAWILKGLAEKYNEQFF

clone_size: .
v_call: TRBV15
d_call: .
j_call: TRBJ2-5
cdr3_nt: TGTGCCACCAACACAGGGGGGGACAGTGAAGAGACCCAGTACTTC
cdr3_aa: CATNTGGDSEETQYF

clone_size: .
v_call: TRBV5-1
d_call: TRBD2
j_call: TRBJ2-5
cdr3_nt: TGCGCCAGCAGCCCCTACAGCGGGAGTGAGACCCAGTACTTC
cdr3_aa: CASSPYSGSETQYF

clone_size: .
v_call: TRBV7-8
d_call: .
j_call: TRBJ2-5
cdr3_nt: TGTGCCAGCTACAGGGACCAAGAGACCCAGTACTTC
cdr3_aa: CASYRDQETQYF

clone_size: .
v_call: TRBV20-1
d_call: .
j_call: TRBJ2-7
cdr3_nt: TGCAGTGCTAGAGGGGAACACGAGCAGTACTTC
cdr3_aa: CSARGEHEQYF

clone_size: .
v_call: TRBV5-4
d_call: .
j_call: TRBJ2-1
cdr3_nt: TGTGCCAGCCAGGGCTACAATGAGCAGTTCTTC
cdr3_aa: CASQGYNEQFF

clone_size: .
v_call: TRBV5-1
d_call: .
j_call: TRBJ2-1
cdr3_nt: TGCGCCAGCAGCTTGGACAGGCCAGACAATGAGCAGTTCTTC
cdr3_aa: CASSLDRPDNEQFF

clone_size: .
v_call: TRBV2
d_call: .
j_call: TRBJ2-5
cdr3_nt: TGTGCCAGCAGTGACCGCGAGACCCAGTACTTC
cdr3_aa: CASSDRETQYF

clone_size: .
v_call: TRBV6-2/TRBV6-3
d_call: .
j_call: TRBJ2-7
cdr3_nt: TGTGCCAGCAGTTACCCGGGACGGAGCTCCTACGAGCAGTACTTC
cdr3_aa: CASSYPGRSSYEQYF

clone_size: once
v_call: TRBV2
d_call: TRBD2
j_call: TRBJ2-7
cdr3_nt: TGTGCCAGCTTTGGACTAGCGGGGGCCTCCTACGAGCAGTACTTC
cdr3_aa: CASFGLAGASYEQYF

clone_size: .
v_call: TRBV9
d_call: TRBD1
j_call: TRBJ2-5
cdr3_nt: TGTGCCAGCAGCGCCGATGGGGGACAGCAAGAGACCCAGTACTTC
cdr3_aa: CASSADGGQQETQYF